This T cell receptor beta chain was captured in a study of T cell responses to AZD1222 COVID-19 vaccine. Details on this clone: Its antigen is unidentified.

V was clipped by 1 base and J by 7 bases, with 26 bases between them. Germline V gene data show CDR1 as SGHRS and CDR2 as YFSETQ. The CDR3 has 18 amino acids. The table came from immunoSEQ multiplex PCR; TCRdb's copy has only in-frame clones and leaves some out. This repertoire shows about 150,000 clones, around 89% found once; its top ten account for approximately 2.1%. Study-level results: Baseline serostatus was positive in only six AZD1222 recipients. Variant regions that are unmutated are reportedly the target of nearly half of spike-specific TCRs. An increase in Spike-specific TCR breadth and depth was observed after two AZD1222 doses. Vaccine-associated CD4 TCRs ranged over spike, dominating at 160-218 and 743-854.

The source was peripheral blood, collected on day 0 of AZD1222 vaccination. This receptor was obtained from an adult in good health. V usage is TRBV5-1 and J usage is TRBJ1-2; perhaps TRBD1 as D (6 bases). This chain's CDR3 is CASSLTSSFGGREVGYTF. CDR3 sequence (DNA): TGCGCCAGCAGCTTGACCTCATCCTTTGGGGGGCGCGAGGTTGGCTACACCTTC.